The present T cell receptor beta chain was sequenced within a study of cytomegalovirus exposure and HLA in healthy donors. Findings and limits, study-wide: The study found most TCR sequences rare, yet found some public TCRs in many donors. CMV serostatus was the only recorded immune exposure for donors. Sequencing depth across donors, presence/absence analyses assumed, was roughly uniform.

Primers: 60 Vbeta forward and 13 Jbeta reverse. Clones were sequenced by immunoSEQ multiplex PCR, and TCRdb holds only the in-frame ones, with some missing. This table holds 150,000 to 200,000 clones, approximately 70% found once. On this clone: Its matching antigen is unknown.

The CDR3 has 13 residues. V was clipped by 6 bases and J by 11 bases; unmatched bases: 10. Germline assignment: CDR1 SNHLY and CDR2 FYNNEI. The sample was PBMCs. The chain recombines TRBV2 with TRBJ2-5; 9 bases match TRBD1. This TCR was sampled from a man aged 40-50 years in good health and CMV-seropositive. CDR3 sequence reads: CASRGQGGTMQYF. The CDR3, as DNA: TGTGCCAGCAGGGGACAGGGCGGCACGATGCAGTACTTC.